A selection of T cell receptor beta chains follows, all from one sample in a study of monozygotic twins with inflammatory bowel disease. TCRdb re-called the 5' RACE reads; every CDR3 protein appears as one record, without DNA. Its table records 420,000 or so distinct CDR3 sequences. What was sequenced was blood. These receptors all stem from a human donor with ulcerative colitis or Crohn's disease, or a healthy co-twin of an affected twin (not recorded which). Both conserved end residues are part of each CDR3. Fields, in order: J gene, V gene, CDR3 protein.

TRBJ1-4 | TRBV5-1 | CASGQGNGEKLFF
TRBJ2-2 | TRBV4-3 | CASSQEPNTGELFF
TRBJ2-7 | TRBV20-1 | CSAREGGGRAYEQYF
TRBJ1-1 | TRBV20-1 | CSASFGELQGSAFF
TRBJ2-5 | TRBV10-1 | CASSDTRRQETQYF
TRBJ2-1 | TRBV20-1 | CSASAGTGLLNEQFF
TRBJ1-2 | TRBV6-1 | CASSEVLAANYGYTF
TRBJ2-7 | TRBV19 | CASSLRVPSDGPYEQYF
TRBJ1-3 | TRBV12-3/TRBV12-4 | CASSSRRGRSGNTIYF
TRBJ2-1 | TRBV10-3 | CAISVGSGSPLTEQFF
TRBJ1-1 | TRBV20-1 | CSASFRGRQDTEAFF
TRBJ1-5 | TRBV2 | CASSEWQGLNQPQHF
TRBJ2-7 | TRBV6-1 | CASTWEMGLGEQYF
TRBJ2-5 | TRBV5-6 | CASGEWRGGRREETQYF
TRBJ2-2 | TRBV3-1 | CASTWTSNTGELFF
TRBJ2-2 | TRBV5-5 | CASSPGGAAGELFF
TRBJ2-7 | TRBV6-2/TRBV6-3 | CASSPFRANVFHEQYF
TRBJ1-1 | TRBV5-1 | CASTSDYTEAFF
TRBJ2-2 | TRBV29-1 | CSVAPGLAGTGELFF
TRBJ1-5 | TRBV25-1 | CASSDRSSNQPQHF
TRBJ1-4 | TRBV27 | CASSLVSRGDEKLFF
TRBJ2-5 | TRBV9 | CASSPRTTGGTQYF
TRBJ1-1 | TRBV20-1 | CSAPVRDRAMNTEAFF
TRBJ1-5 | TRBV20-1 | CSASMAGGGNQPQHF
TRBJ2-1 | TRBV11-2 | CASSFTHGRLFYNEQFF
TRBJ2-1 | TRBV25-1 | CASRPNYNEQFF
TRBJ1-4 | TRBV6-1 | CASSLQGIGEKLFF
TRBJ2-6 | TRBV6-5 | CASSYGGANVLTF
TRBJ2-2 | TRBV27 | CASTSKEFWAGELFF
TRBJ2-1 | TRBV12-3/TRBV12-4 | CASSLKGEQFF
TRBJ2-5 | TRBV7-2 | CASRVRNQETQYF
TRBJ1-1 | TRBV19 | CASSGPLNTEAFF
TRBJ1-1 | TRBV19 | CASKGDNDRGLDTEAFF
TRBJ2-5 | TRBV10-3 | CAISEMVAGGQGAETQYF
TRBJ2-4 | TRBV7-2 | CASSLLGSAKNIQYF
TRBJ2-1 | TRBV19 | CASSLGSGYNEQFF
TRBJ2-3 | TRBV20-1 | CSARAGPSTDTQYF
TRBJ2-5 | TRBV27 | CASNNRGETQYF
TRBJ1-2 | TRBV5-1 | CASSFEGHSYGYTF
TRBJ2-3 | TRBV20-1 | CSARDLTSPSTDTQYF
TRBJ2-7 | TRBV27 | CASSPPSRGEQYF
TRBJ1-1 | TRBV4-3 | CASSQDPRVDTEAFF
TRBJ2-7 | TRBV5-1 | CASSLTAGSTYEQYF
TRBJ1-6 | TRBV7-2 | CASRSGTGGITLHF
TRBJ2-2 | TRBV9 | CASSERGQGAAGELFF